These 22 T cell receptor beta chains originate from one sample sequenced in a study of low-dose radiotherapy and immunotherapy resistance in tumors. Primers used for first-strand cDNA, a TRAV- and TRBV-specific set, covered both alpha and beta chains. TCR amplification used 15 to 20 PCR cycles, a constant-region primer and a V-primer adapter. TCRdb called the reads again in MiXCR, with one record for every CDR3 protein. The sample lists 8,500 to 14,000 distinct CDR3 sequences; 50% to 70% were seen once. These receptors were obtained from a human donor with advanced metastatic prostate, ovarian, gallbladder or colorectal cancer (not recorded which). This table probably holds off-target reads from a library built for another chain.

The CDR3 nucleotides read TGTGCCAGTTCCCCAAGGGTCTCTGGAAACACCATATATTTT. This encodes CASSPRVSGNTIYF. The gene calls are TRBV12-3 or TRBV12-4 and TRBJ1-3; unclear D gene. The length of the CDR3 is 14 residues. The V end lost 9 bases, the J end lost 0 bases, and 12 bases lay between the germline ends.

CDR3 DNA sequence: TGTGCCAGCAGTGGACAGGGTATTGGCACTGAAGCTTTCTTT. Its protein product is CASSGQGIGTEAFF. This sequence joins TRBV2 and TRBJ1-1, with TRBD1 matching 7 bases. The CDR3 spans 14 residues. The germline V gene encodes CDR1 SNHLY and CDR2 FYNNEI. Germline trimming cut 4 bases from V and 4 bases from J; bases unmatched to any gene: 6.

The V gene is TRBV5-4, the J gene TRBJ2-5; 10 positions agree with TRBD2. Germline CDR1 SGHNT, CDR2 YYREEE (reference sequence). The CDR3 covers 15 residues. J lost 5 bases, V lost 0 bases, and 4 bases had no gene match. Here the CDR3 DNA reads TGTGCCAGCAGCTTGGGGCTAGCGGGGGATGAGACCCAGTACTTC. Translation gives CASSLGLAGDETQYF.

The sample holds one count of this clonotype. The CDR3, as DNA: TGTGCCAGCAGTCCAACGACGGCGAACACTGAAGCTTTCTTT. Protein sequence: CASSPTTANTEAFF. The chain combines TRBV12-3 or TRBV12-4 with TRBJ1-1; no definite D call. This CDR3 is 14 amino acids long. V lost 5 bases to trimming and J lost 1 base, with 11 bases between them.

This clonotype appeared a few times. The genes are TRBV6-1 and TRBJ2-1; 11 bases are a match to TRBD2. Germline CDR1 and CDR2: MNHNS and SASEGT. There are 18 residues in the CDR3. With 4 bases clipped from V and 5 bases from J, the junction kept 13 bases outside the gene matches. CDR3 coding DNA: TGTGCCAGCAGTGGGGTAACATTGGCTAGCGGGAGGAACAATGAGCAGTTCTTC. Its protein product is CASSGVTLASGRNNEQFF.

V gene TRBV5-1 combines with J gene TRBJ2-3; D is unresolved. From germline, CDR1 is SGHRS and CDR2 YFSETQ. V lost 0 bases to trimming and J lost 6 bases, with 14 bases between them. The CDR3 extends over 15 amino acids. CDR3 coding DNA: TGCGCCAGCAGCTTGGTTACTGGTGTTGGGGATACGCAGTATTTT. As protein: CASSLVTGVGDTQYF.

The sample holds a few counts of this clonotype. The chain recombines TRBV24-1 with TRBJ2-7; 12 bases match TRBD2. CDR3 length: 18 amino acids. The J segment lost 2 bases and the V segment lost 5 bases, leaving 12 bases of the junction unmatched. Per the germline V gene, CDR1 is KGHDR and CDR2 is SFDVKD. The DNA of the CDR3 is TGTGCCACCAGTGCGACTAGCGGGAGTCATAGGGGCACCTACGAGCAGTACTTC. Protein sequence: CATSATSGSHRGTYEQYF.

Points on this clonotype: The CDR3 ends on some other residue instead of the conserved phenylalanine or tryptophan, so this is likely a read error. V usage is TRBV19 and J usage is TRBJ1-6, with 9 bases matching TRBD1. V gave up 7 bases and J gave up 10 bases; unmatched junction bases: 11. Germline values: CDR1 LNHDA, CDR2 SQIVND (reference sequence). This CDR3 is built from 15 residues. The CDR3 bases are TGTGCCAGTACCTCCACAGGGGGCGTTTACTCACCCCTCCACCTT. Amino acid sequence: CASTSTGGVYSPLHL.

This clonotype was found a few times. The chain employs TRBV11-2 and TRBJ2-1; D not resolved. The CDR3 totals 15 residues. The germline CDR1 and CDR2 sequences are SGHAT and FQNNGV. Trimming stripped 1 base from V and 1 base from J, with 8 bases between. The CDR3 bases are TGTGCCAGCAGCTTAGGGGTTGGGTCCTACAATGAGCAGTTCTTC. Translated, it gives CASSLGVGSYNEQFF.

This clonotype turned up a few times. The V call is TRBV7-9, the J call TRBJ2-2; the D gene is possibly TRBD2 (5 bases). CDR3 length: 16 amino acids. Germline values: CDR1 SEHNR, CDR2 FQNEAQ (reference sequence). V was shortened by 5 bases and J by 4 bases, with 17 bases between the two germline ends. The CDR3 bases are TGTGCCAGCAGCCCAGATTCCAGCGGACTCACCGGGGAGCTGTTTTTT. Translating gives CASSPDSSGLTGELFF. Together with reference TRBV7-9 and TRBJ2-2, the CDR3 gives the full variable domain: DTGVSQNPRHKITKRGQNVTFRCDPISEHNRLYWYRQTLGQGPEFLTYFQNEAQLEKSRLLSDRFSAERPKGSFSTLEIQRTEQGDSAMYLCASSPDSSGLTGELFFGEGSRLTVL.

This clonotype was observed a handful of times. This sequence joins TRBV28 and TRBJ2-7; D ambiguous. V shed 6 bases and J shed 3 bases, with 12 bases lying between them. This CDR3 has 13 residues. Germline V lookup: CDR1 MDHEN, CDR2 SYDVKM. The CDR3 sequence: CASSRQDGYEQYF. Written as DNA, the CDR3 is TGTGCCAGCAGCCGTCAGGACGGCTACGAGCAGTACTTC.

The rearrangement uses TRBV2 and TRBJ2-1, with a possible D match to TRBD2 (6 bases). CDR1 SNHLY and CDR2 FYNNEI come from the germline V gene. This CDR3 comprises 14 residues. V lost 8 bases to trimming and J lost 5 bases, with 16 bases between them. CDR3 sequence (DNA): TGTGCCAGCCGCACGGGAGTTAGGGACAATGAGCAGTTCTTC. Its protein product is CASRTGVRDNEQFF.

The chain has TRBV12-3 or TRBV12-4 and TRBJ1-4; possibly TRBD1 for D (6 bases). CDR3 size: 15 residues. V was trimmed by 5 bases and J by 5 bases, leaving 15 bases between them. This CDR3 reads CASSLRGDNNEKLFF. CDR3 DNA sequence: TGTGCCAGCAGTCTCCGCGGGGACAACAATGAAAAACTGTTTTTT.

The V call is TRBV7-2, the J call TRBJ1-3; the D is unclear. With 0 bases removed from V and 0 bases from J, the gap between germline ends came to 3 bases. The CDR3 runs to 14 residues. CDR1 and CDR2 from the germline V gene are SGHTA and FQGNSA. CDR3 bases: TGTGCCAGCAGCTTAGCTATCTCTGGAAACACCATATATTTT. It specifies CASSLAISGNTIYF.

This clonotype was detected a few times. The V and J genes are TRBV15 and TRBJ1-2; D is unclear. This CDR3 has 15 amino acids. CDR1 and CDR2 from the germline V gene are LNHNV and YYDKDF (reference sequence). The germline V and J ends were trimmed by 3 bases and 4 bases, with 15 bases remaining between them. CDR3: CATSRVTFDVYGYTF. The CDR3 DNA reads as TGTGCCACCAGCAGGGTCACTTTCGACGTCTATGGCTACACCTTC.

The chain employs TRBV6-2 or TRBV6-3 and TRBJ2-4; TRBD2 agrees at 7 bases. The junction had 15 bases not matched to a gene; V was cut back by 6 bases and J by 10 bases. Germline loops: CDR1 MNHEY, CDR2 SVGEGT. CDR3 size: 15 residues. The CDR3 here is CASSLPGAGLPIQYF. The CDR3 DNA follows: TGTGCCAGCAGCCTGCCGGGAGCGGGACTCCCAATTCAGTACTTC.

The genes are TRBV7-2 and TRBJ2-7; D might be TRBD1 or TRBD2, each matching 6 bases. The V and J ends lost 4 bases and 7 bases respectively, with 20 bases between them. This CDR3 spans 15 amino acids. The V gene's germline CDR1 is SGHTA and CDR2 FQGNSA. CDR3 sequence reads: CASSSEGGPSREQYF. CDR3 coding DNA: TGTGCCAGCAGCTCGGAGGGGGGTCCGAGTAGGGAGCAGTACTTC.

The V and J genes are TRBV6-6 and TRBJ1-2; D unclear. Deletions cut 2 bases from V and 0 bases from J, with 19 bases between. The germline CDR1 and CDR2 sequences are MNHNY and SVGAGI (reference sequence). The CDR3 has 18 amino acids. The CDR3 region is CASSYGGERPGPNYGYTF. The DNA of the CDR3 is TGTGCCAGCAGTTACGGTGGGGAAAGGCCAGGACCTAACTATGGCTACACCTTC.

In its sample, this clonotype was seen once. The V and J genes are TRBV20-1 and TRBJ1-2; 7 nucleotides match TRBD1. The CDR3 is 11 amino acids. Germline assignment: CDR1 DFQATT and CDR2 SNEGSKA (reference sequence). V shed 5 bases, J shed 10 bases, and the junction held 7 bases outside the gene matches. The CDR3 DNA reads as TGCAGTGCTTCAGGGGGGGCCGACTACACCTTC. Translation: CSASGGADYTF.

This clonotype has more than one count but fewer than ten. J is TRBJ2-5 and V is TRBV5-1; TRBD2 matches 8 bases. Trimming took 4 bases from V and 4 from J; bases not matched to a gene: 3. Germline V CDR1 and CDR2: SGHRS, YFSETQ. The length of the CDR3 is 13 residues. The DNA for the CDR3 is TGCGCCAGCAGCCTCCGGGGGGGAGAGACCCAGTACTTC. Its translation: CASSLRGGETQYF.

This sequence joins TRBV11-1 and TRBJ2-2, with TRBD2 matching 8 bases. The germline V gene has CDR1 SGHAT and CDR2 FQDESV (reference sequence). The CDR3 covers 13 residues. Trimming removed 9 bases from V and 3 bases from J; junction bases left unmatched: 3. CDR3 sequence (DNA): TGTGCCAGTAAGGGACTAGACACCGGGGAGCTGTTTTTT. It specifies CASKGLDTGELFF.

In DNA, the CDR3 is TGCAGCGTTGAGCTGCGGGAGGCAGATACGCAGTATTTT. It specifies CSVELREADTQYF. This rearrangement joins TRBV29-1 to TRBJ2-3; TRBD2 matches at 8 bases. This CDR3 has 13 residues. After removal of 3 bases from V and 4 bases from J, the junction contained 3 bases not matched to a gene. From germline, CDR1 is SQVTM and CDR2 ANQGSEA.